This T cell receptor (beta chain) was sequenced during a study of vaccination and CD4 T cells after COVID-19. The overall study: Participants were given two doses of BNT162b2 or mRNA-1273 vaccine. Study outcomes and limitations: Convalescent participants were relatively few, and none had early post-infection timepoints studied.

On this clonotype: The antigen remains unidentified.

The length of the CDR3 is 13 residues. Per germline, CDR1 MNHEY and CDR2 SMNVEV (reference sequence). The ends were cut back, 5 bases at V and 9 bases at J, with 17 bases in the middle. An Oncomine TCR Beta short-read assay was used to sequence the DNA from cultured CD4+ T cells. Using its own MiXCR run on the PCR reads, TCRdb lists one record per CDR3 protein. This table holds fewer than 15,000 distinct CDR3 sequences, about 43% found once. The treatment is: approximately 10-day PBMC culture with coronavirus spike peptide pools or control peptides (ViraFEST assay). TCR sequencing followed the expansion of antigen-specific T cells with peptide pools in ViraFEST.

The clonotype was recovered from a human donor who had recovered from COVID-19. The rearrangement links TRBV27 to TRBJ2-7, with D maybe TRBD2 (5 bases). The sequenced sample consisted of CD4+ T cells from blood, cultured in vitro. CDR3 nucleotide sequence: TGTGCCAGCAGTCCGTCGGGCAGGCGGGCGCAGTACTTC. Its protein product is CASSPSGRRAQYF.